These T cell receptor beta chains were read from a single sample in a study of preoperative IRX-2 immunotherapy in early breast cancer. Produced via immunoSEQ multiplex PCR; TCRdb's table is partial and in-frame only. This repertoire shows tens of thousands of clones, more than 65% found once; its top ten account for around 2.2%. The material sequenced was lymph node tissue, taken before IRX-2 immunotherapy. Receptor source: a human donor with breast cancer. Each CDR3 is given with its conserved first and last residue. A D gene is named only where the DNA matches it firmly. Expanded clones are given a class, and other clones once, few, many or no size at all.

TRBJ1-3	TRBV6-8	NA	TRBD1	CASSYAGGQSGEHF	TGTGCCAGCAGTTACGCAGGGGGCCAATCTGGGGAACATTTT
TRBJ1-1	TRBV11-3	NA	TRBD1	CASSRDRGRPEAFF	TGTGCCAGCAGCCGCGACAGGGGACGGCCTGAAGCTTTCTTT
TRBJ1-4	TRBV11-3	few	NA	CASSLAATNEKLFF	TGTGCCAGCAGCTTGGCAGCAACTAATGAAAAACTGTTTTTT
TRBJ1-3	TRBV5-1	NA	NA	CASSLDGSSGNTIYF	TGCGCCAGCAGCCTGGACGGATCCTCTGGAAACACCATATATTTT
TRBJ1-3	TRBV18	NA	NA	CASSRDGALTGNTIYF	TGTGCCAGCTCACGGGACGGTGCTTTAACTGGAAACACCATATATTTT
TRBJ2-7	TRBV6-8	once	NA	CASSSAAYEQYF	TGTGCCAGCAGTTCCGCAGCCTACGAGCAGTACTTC
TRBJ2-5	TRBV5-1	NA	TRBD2	CASSRSGGNQETQYF	TGCGCCAGCAGCAGGAGCGGGGGGAACCAAGAGACCCAGTACTTC
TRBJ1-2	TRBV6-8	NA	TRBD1	CASRTGQGHYGYTF	TGTGCCAGCAGGACGGGACAGGGGCACTATGGCTACACCTTC
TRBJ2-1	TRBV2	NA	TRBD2	CAIGTSANEQFF	TGTGCCATCGGGACTAGCGCGAATGAGCAGTTCTTC
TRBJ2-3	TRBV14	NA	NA	CASSHSLGLIWGDTQYF	TGTGCCAGCAGCCACTCACTTGGGCTTATTTGGGGGGATACGCAGTATTTT
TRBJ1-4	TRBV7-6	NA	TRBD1	CASSGVGQGHATNEKLFF	TGTGCCAGCAGCGGAGTGGGACAGGGGCATGCAACTAATGAAAAACTGTTTTTT
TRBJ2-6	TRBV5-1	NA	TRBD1	CASSWQDRGPGGANVLTF	TGCGCCAGCAGCTGGCAGGACAGGGGGCCTGGCGGGGCCAACGTCCTGACTTTC
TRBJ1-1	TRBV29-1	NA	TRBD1	CSVLRQGENTEAFF	TGCAGCGTTCTTCGACAGGGGGAGAACACTGAAGCTTTCTTT
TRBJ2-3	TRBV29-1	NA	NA	CSVQGVVGTDTQYF	TGCAGCGTACAGGGAGTGGTGGGCACAGATACGCAGTATTTT
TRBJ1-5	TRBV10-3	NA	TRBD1	CAISEGGTGVSQPQHF	TGTGCCATCAGTGAGGGAGGGACAGGGGTAAGTCAGCCCCAGCATTTT
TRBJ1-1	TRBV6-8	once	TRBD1	CASRGDSWSTEAFF	TGTGCCAGCAGGGGGGACAGCTGGAGCACTGAAGCTTTCTTT
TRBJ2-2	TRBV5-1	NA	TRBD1	CASSLGDREDTGELFF	TGCGCCAGCAGCTTGGGGGACAGGGAGGACACCGGGGAGCTGTTTTTT
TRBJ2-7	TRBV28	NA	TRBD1	CASSLPRSGQNYEQYF	TGTGCCAGCAGTTTACCGAGATCGGGACAGAACTACGAGCAGTACTTC
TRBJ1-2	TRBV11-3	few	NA	CASSYGTGGGVYGYTF	TGTGCCAGCAGCTATGGGACGGGAGGTGGAGTCTATGGCTACACCTTC
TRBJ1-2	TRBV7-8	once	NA	CARSYRINYGYTF	TGTGCCAGAAGCTACAGGATAAACTATGGCTACACCTTC
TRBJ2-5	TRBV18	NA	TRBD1	CASSPGTAETQYF	TGTGCCAGCTCACCGGGGACAGCGGAGACCCAGTACTTC
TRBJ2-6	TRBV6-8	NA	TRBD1	CASSAGTVSGANVLTF	TGTGCCAGCAGTGCCGGGACAGTTTCTGGGGCCAACGTCCTGACTTTC
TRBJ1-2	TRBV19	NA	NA	CASSPTRDRANYGYTF	TGTGCCAGTAGTCCGACCCGGGACCGAGCTAACTATGGCTACACCTTC
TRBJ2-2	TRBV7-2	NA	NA	CASSPPTSRSRTGELFF	TGTGCCAGCAGCCCACCTACCTCTAGAAGTCGCACCGGGGAGCTGTTTTTT
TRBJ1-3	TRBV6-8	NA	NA	CASSLDSFYLSGNTIYF	TGTGCCAGCAGTCTGGACAGCTTTTATCTCTCTGGAAACACCATATATTTT
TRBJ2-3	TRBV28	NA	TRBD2	CASSSGLAGDTDTQYF	TGTGCCAGCAGTTCTGGACTAGCGGGGGACACAGATACGCAGTATTTT
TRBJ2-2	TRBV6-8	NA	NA	CASSPGDKNTGELFF	TGTGCCAGCAGTCCTGGGGACAAGAACACCGGGGAGCTGTTTTTT
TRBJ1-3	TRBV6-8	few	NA	CASSVDVSGNTIYF	TGTGCCAGCAGTGTCGACGTTTCTGGAAACACCATATATTTT
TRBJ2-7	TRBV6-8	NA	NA	CASSYSEPYEQYF	TGTGCCAGCAGTTACTCGGAACCCTACGAGCAGTACTTC
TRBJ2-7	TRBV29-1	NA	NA	CSVKQGSYEQYF	TGCAGCGTTAAACAGGGATCCTACGAGCAGTACTTC
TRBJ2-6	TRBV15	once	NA	CATSTDASGANVLTF	TGTGCCACCAGTACAGACGCTTCTGGGGCCAACGTCCTGACTTTC
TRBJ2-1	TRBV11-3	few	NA	CASSSDTGPYNEQFF	TGTGCCAGCAGCTCCGACACTGGCCCCTACAATGAGCAGTTCTTC
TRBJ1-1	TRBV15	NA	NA	CATSRGAALNTEAFF	TGTGCCACCAGCAGAGGGGCGGCCCTGAACACTGAAGCTTTCTTT